This record covers a single T cell receptor (beta chain). Its antigen is currently unknown. These data belong to a study of Ad26.COV2.S vaccination and SARS-CoV-2 variants. Study in general: The Ad26.COV2.S arm of the COV1001 trial was where the donor was placed. Findings and caveats of the study: Across vaccine and placebo recipients, the breadth of non-spike TCRs was similar.

The method was immunoSEQ multiplex PCR; TCRdb's version includes in-frame clones alone and lacks a portion of them. The profile shows about 280,000 clones, 80% to 90% of them singletons. Documented treatment: roughly 19 received Ad26.COV2.S at low or high dose, single or two shots; five or six received placebo; per-sample allocation not given. All samples were drawn on day 63, counting from the first vaccine or placebo injection. In the vaccine, an Ad26 vector expressed the SARS-CoV-2 spike of the Wuhan strain. The germline gives CDR1 MGHRA, CDR2 YSYEKL. CDR3 size: 16 residues. V was pared by 0 bases and J by 0 bases, with 10 bases between.

This sample comprised peripheral blood, obtained in a trial of Ad26.COV2.S vaccine versus placebo. The sequence derives from a person aged 18 to 59 who received the Ad26.COV2.S COVID-19 vaccine or a placebo. This chain connects TRBV4-1 to TRBJ2-3, with TRBD2 as a possible D gene (5 bases). The CDR3 spells CASSQDWLASTDTQYF. As DNA, the CDR3 is TGCGCCAGCAGCCAAGATTGGCTAGCTAGCACAGATACGCAGTATTTT.